This T cell receptor beta chain is from a study of OX40 agonist ivuxolimab in advanced cancers. Whole-study context: Patients received ivuxolimab, an agonistic anti-OX40 (CD134) antibody. The patients received ivuxolimab by intravenous route every 2 weeks at 0.01 to 10 mg/kg. Whole-study findings and limits: The specificity for antigen of the expanded peripheral T cells was not determined.

This clone has a single count. Its antigen is as yet unknown. V gave up 5 bases and J gave up 4 bases; unmatched junction bases: 10. Looked up from germline, CDR1 is SGHVS and CDR2 is FQNEAQ. CDR3 length: 15 amino acids. The protocol was immunoSEQ multiplex PCR, while the TCRdb copy is restricted to in-frame clones and leaves out a portion. The sample records more than 65,000 clones, around four fifths being singletons. This clonotype originated in an adult with an advanced solid tumor such as melanoma, head and neck, liver or kidney cancer. Material: CD4+ or CD8+ T cells sorted from blood, obtained in a trial of the OX40 agonist ivuxolimab. The rearrangement links TRBV7-8 to TRBJ1-2; 7 nucleotides align to TRBD1. In DNA, the CDR3 is TGTGCCAGCAGCGCCCAGGGACAGTCTGTCTATGGCTACACCTTC. As protein: CASSAQGQSVYGYTF. Full variable domain (outside the CDR3, taken from reference TRBV7-8 and TRBJ1-2): GAGVSQSPRYKVAKRGQDVALRCDPISGHVSLFWYQQALGQGPEFLTYFQNEAQLDKSGLPSDRFFAERPEGSVSTLKIQRTQQEDSAVYLCASSAQGQSVYGYTFGSGTRLTVV.